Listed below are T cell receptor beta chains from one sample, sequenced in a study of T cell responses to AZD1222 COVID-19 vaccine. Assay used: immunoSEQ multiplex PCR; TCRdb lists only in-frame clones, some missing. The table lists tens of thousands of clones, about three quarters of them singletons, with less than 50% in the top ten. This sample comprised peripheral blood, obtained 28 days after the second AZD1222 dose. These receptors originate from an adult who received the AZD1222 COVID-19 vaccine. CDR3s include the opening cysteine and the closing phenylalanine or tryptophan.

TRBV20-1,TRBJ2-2,CSASFSGDGELFF
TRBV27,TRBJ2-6,CASIGSGANVLTF
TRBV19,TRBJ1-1,CASSIPSSTEAFF
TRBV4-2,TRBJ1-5,CASSQDRGGQPQHF
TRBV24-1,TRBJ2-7,CATSDFDGSTEQYF
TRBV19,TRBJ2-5,CASSRDRLGETQYF
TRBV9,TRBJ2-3,CASSVGQGGTDTQYF
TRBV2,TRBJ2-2,CASSKTAPTNTGELFF
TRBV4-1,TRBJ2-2,CASSQVVSGTGELFF
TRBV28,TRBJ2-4,CASSLAGMAKNIQYF